The 23 T cell receptor beta chains reported below all come from one sample, sequenced in a study of radiotherapy plus CTLA-4 blockade in lung cancer. The data were produced by immunoSEQ multiplex PCR, yet TCRdb's version contains in-frame clones alone and is incomplete. The table lists some 50,000 clones, 80% to 90% of them singletons. The sequences come from peripheral blood, collected from a patient treated with radiotherapy plus ipilimumab. The receptors derive from a human donor with non-small cell lung cancer whose response to radiotherapy plus ipilimumab could not be evaluated.

The chain carries TRBV27 and TRBJ2-6; no definite D call. This CDR3 comprises 14 residues. The germline V and J ends were trimmed by 3 bases and 3 bases, with 6 bases remaining between them. Germline V gives CDR1 MNHEY, CDR2 SMNVEV (reference sequence). Here the CDR3 reads CASSLVSGANVLTF. In DNA form, the CDR3 reads TGTGCCAGCAGTTTGGTTAGTGGGGCCAACGTCCTGACTTTC.

CDR3 DNA: TGCGCCAGCAGCACCGGGACAGTGAACACTGAAGCTTTCTTT. This sequence encodes CASSTGTVNTEAFF. This chain joins TRBV5-1 and TRBJ1-1; TRBD1 agrees at 7 bases. V trimming: 4 bases; J trimming: 0 bases; junction bases outside the gene matches: 3. CDR1 SGHRS and CDR2 YFSETQ come from the germline V gene. The CDR3 is made up of 14 amino acids.

The genes are TRBV5-1 and TRBJ2-7; TRBD1 is a possible D gene (5 bases). V was shortened by 0 bases and J by 3 bases, with 13 bases between the two germline ends. This CDR3 region has 15 residues. Germline-derived CDR1 and CDR2 are SGHRS and YFSETQ. CDR3 loop: CASSLGNRGYYEQYF. Written as DNA, the CDR3 is TGCGCCAGCAGCTTGGGTAATAGGGGATACTACGAGCAGTACTTC.

V usage is TRBV5-1 and J usage is TRBJ2-3; the D gene is possibly TRBD2 (6 bases). CDR3 length: 17 residues. V was clipped by 1 base and J by 4 bases, with 19 bases between them. The germline V gene has CDR1 SGHRS and CDR2 YFSETQ. CDR3 DNA: TGCGCCAGCAGCTTGTCGGTTGGGGGAGGTAGCCCAGATACGCAGTATTTT. It translates to CASSLSVGGGSPDTQYF.

The chain links TRBV19 to TRBJ1-1; D not certain. The CDR3 contains 14 residues. Germline V gives CDR1 LNHDA, CDR2 SQIVND (reference sequence). Trimming removed 3 bases at V and 1 base at J, with 9 bases between. CDR3 nucleotides: TGTGCCAGTAGTATGTTAAGAGAGAACACTGAAGCTTTCTTT. Residues: CASSMLRENTEAFF.

The rearrangement uses TRBV2 and TRBJ1-1; TRBD1 matches 9 bases. The CDR3 covers 14 residues. V dropped 6 bases and J dropped 4; count of bases not matched to a gene: 6. Germline CDR1 is SNHLY and CDR2 is FYNNEI. Here the CDR3 DNA reads TGTGCCAGCAGCAAGGGACAGGGCGGCACTGAAGCTTTCTTT. It encodes CASSKGQGGTEAFF.

The V and J genes are TRBV9 and TRBJ2-7, with a possible D match to TRBD2 (6 bases). V dropped 4 bases and J dropped 0 bases, with 14 bases sitting between them. The CDR3 has 15 amino acids. Germline V gene sequence: CDR1 SGDLS, CDR2 YYNGEE. The CDR3 bases are TGTGCCAGCAGCCTGACGGGGGAGAACTCCTACGAGCAGTACTTC. Protein sequence: CASSLTGENSYEQYF.

The V call is TRBV9, the J call TRBJ2-1; D is unresolved. V was shortened by 1 base and J by 4 bases, with 6 bases between the two germline ends. The CDR3 is made up of 13 amino acids. Germline V gene sequence: CDR1 SGDLS, CDR2 YYNGEE. This CDR3 is CASSVPEYNEQFF. CDR3 in DNA: TGTGCCAGCAGCGTACCAGAATACAATGAGCAGTTCTTC.

The chain combines TRBV10-3 with TRBJ2-4; TRBD2 matches at 7 bases. Germline assignment: CDR1 ENHRY and CDR2 SYGVKD. The junction had 8 bases not matched to a gene; V was cut back by 1 base and J by 2 bases. This CDR3 has 17 amino acids. The CDR3 nucleotides are TGTGCCATCAGTGAGTGGGGCGGGAGAGGGTCCAAAAACATTCAGTACTTC. It specifies CAISEWGGRGSKNIQYF.

The chain combines TRBV14 with TRBJ2-7, with 15 bases aligning to TRBD2. With V trimmed by 3 bases and J by 3 bases, 12 bases remained unmatched. CDR3 length: 19 amino acids. Germline CDR1 reads SGHDN; CDR2 reads FVKESK. The CDR3 bases are TGTGCCAGCAGCCACCAGGGACTAGCGGGAGGTCCTAGGAGCTACGAGCAGTACTTC. Protein: CASSHQGLAGGPRSYEQYF.

This clone was counted between two and nine times. The V and J genes are TRBV19 and TRBJ2-6; 7 nucleotides line up with TRBD1. Germline values: CDR1 LNHDA, CDR2 SQIVND (reference sequence). The trim removed 1 base at V and 1 base at J, leaving 7 bases unmatched. The length of the CDR3 is 18 residues. CDR3 nucleotide sequence: TGTGCCAGTAGTATAGGTCACAGGGGAACGTCTGGGGCCAACGTCCTGACTTTC. This translates into CASSIGHRGTSGANVLTF.

The rearrangement links TRBV7-9 to TRBJ1-3; TRBD1 is a possible D gene (6 bases). This CDR3 spans 15 amino acids. CDR1 and CDR2 (germline): SEHNR, FQNEAQ (reference sequence). Trimming cost V 5 bases and J 3 bases, with 14 bases left between them. CDR3 sequence reads: CASSTGTRVGNTIYF. The CDR3, as DNA: TGTGCCAGCAGCACCGGGACACGGGTTGGAAACACCATATATTTT.

This clone showed up just a few times. The rearrangement joins TRBV9 to TRBJ2-7; 10 nucleotides match TRBD2. This CDR3 has 15 residues. In germline, CDR1 is SGDLS, CDR2 YYNGEE. Losses at the gene ends were 0 bases for V and 2 bases for J; bases not matched to a gene: 2. CDR3 protein: CASSVGSGGTYEQYF. The CDR3 DNA reads as TGTGCCAGCAGCGTAGGTAGCGGGGGGACCTACGAGCAGTACTTC.

This chain joins TRBV7-2 and TRBJ2-7, with a weak D call TRBD2 (6 bases). V was pared by 5 bases and J by 6 bases, with 23 bases between. CDR1 is SGHTA, CDR2 FQGNSA, per germline. This CDR3 has 16 amino acids. CDR3 sequence: CASSLLGRTTALEQYF. In DNA form, the CDR3 reads TGTGCCAGCAGCCTACTGGGCCGGACTACCGCCCTCGAGCAGTACTTC.

This chain connects TRBV7-9 to TRBJ1-2; 10 bases agree with TRBD1. CDR3 length: 14 residues. CDR1 SEHNR and CDR2 FQNEAQ come from the germline V gene (reference sequence). J was trimmed by 3 bases and V by 9 bases; bases with no gene match: 7. The CDR3 bases are TGTGCCAGTAACCCGGGGACAGGGGACTATGGCTACACCTTC. It specifies CASNPGTGDYGYTF. The full variable domain, with the rest looked up from reference TRBV7-9 and TRBJ1-2, is DTGVSQNPRHKITKRGQNVTFRCDPISEHNRLYWYRQTLGQGPEFLTYFQNEAQLEKSRLLSDRFSAERPKGSFSTLEIQRTEQGDSAMYLCASNPGTGDYGYTFGSGTRLTVV.

The CDR3 reads CASSLVGGKLFF. CDR3 nucleotide sequence: TGTGCCAGCAGCTTAGTGGGGGGGAAACTGTTTTTT. This chain connects TRBV7-2 to TRBJ1-4, with TRBD1 as a possible D gene (5 bases). Trimming stripped 1 base from V and 11 bases from J, with 8 bases between. Germline V gene lookup returns CDR1 SGHTA and CDR2 FQGNSA. The CDR3 extends over 12 amino acids. The entire variable domain, with the rest obtained from reference TRBV7-2 and TRBJ1-4, is as follows: GAGVSQSPSNKVTEKGKDVELRCDPISGHTALYWYRQSLGQGLEFLIYFQGNSAPDKSGLPSDRFSAERTGGSVSTLTIQRTQQEDSAVYLCASSLVGGKLFFGSGTQLSVL.

The chain carries TRBV2 and TRBJ2-1, with 7 positions matching TRBD2. Trimming at V came to 8 bases and at J to 0 bases, leaving 16 bases not matched to a gene. The CDR3 sequence is 18 residues long. In germline, CDR1 is SNHLY, CDR2 FYNNEI. CDR3 sequence: CASGRGTRAVSSYNEQFF. In DNA form, the CDR3 reads TGTGCCAGCGGGAGGGGTACGAGGGCCGTAAGCTCCTACAATGAGCAGTTCTTC.

This chain connects TRBV5-1 to TRBJ1-6; no definite D call. The CDR3 has 16 amino acids. Germline CDR1 reads SGHRS; CDR2 reads YFSETQ. Trimming removed 0 bases at V and 7 bases at J, with 14 bases between. The CDR3, as DNA: TGCGCCAGCAGCTTGGAACGACAAAGCTCCAATTCACCCCTCCACTTT. It translates to CASSLERQSSNSPLHF.

The V call is TRBV28, the J call TRBJ1-4; perhaps TRBD1 as D (5 bases). This CDR3 contains 15 residues. Germline loops: CDR1 MDHEN, CDR2 SYDVKM. V gave up 5 bases and J gave up 8 bases, with 18 bases separating them. CDR3 sequence reads: CASSLSRTGNEKLFF. In DNA form, the CDR3 reads TGTGCCAGCAGTCTCAGCCGAACAGGAAACGAAAAACTGTTTTTT.

CDR3 nucleotides: TGTGCCAGCTCACCGCGGGGACAGGGTAATTCACCCCTCCACTTT. It encodes CASSPRGQGNSPLHF. The genes are TRBV18 and TRBJ1-6; 9 nucleotides agree with TRBD1. Germline V CDR1 and CDR2: KGHSH, LQKENI. This CDR3 spans 15 amino acids. V shed 3 bases, J shed 6 bases, and the junction held 3 bases outside the gene matches.

This chain connects TRBV9 to TRBJ1-3, with D hard to call. This CDR3 is 15 amino acids long. The germline V gene has CDR1 SGDLS and CDR2 YYNGEE. V was clipped by 0 bases and J by 0 bases, with 7 bases between them. DNA of the CDR3: TGTGCCAGCAGCGTAGCGGGGAGCTCTGGAAACACCATATATTTT. It codes for CASSVAGSSGNTIYF.

The rearrangement links TRBV7-2 to TRBJ1-2; D is unclear. This CDR3 spans 14 amino acids. CDR1 and CDR2 (germline): SGHTA, FQGNSA. Trimming removed 6 bases at V and 1 base at J, with 12 bases between. The CDR3: CASREGNSNYGYTF. CDR3 DNA: TGTGCCAGCAGGGAGGGTAATAGTAACTATGGCTACACCTTC.

This clone was seen a few times. The J gene is TRBJ2-3, the V gene TRBV29-1; no clear D gene. The CDR3 covers 14 residues. CDR1 is SQVTM, CDR2 ANQGSEA, per germline. V was shortened by 6 bases and J by 6 bases, with 19 bases between the two germline ends. CDR3 sequence (DNA): TGCAGCGTCCCCCCAGGCCGAGCCCCGGATACGCAGTATTTT. Protein sequence: CSVPPGRAPDTQYF.